This T cell receptor (beta chain) derives from a study of CD8 T cells in ankylosing spondylitis. General study findings and limits: Apparently characteristic of ankylosing spondylitis blood was a TCR beta motif (eight highly homologous variants). Disease-linked clones bore a CD8+ phenotype and were relatively rare in peripheral blood. Before this, some motif variants had been reported in reactive arthritis synovial fluid and blood.

TCRdb re-analysed the 5' RACE reads in MiXCR, keeping a single row per CDR3 protein. The sample holds about 700,000 distinct CDR3 sequences, under 20% seen once. A word on this clonotype: The antigen remains unidentified.

Per germline, CDR1 DFQATT and CDR2 SNEGSKA (reference sequence). The CDR3 length is 12 residues. Trimming took 7 bases from V and 0 from J, leaving 9 bases between them. V usage is TRBV20-1 and J usage is TRBJ1-1; no firm D call. This receptor was identified in a male donor with ankylosing spondylitis. The source material was blood, either unsorted or a sorted T cell fraction (not recorded which). CDR3 sequence (DNA): TGCAGTGTTACGAGGATGAACACTGAAGCTTTCTTT. It specifies CSVTRMNTEAFF.